This T cell receptor beta chain was sequenced in a study of post-analysis software for immune sequencing data. In this sample, this clonotype turned up a few times. Its target is not known. Overall study findings and caveats: Higher frequency in patients than in controls was seen for roughly five TRBV segments, with TRBV5-6, TRBV5-1 and TRBV20-1 among them. The study found significantly lower normalized Chao1 diversity in multiple sclerosis patients than in controls.

Per the germline V gene, CDR1 is MNHNY and CDR2 is SVGAGI (reference sequence). The CDR3 extends over 16 amino acids. The V and J ends lost 2 bases and 1 base respectively, with 13 bases between them. Incorporated into the TCR beta cDNA libraries were unique molecular identifiers, which served to reduce PCR and sequencing biases. T cells, roughly 0.9 to 11 million of them, yielded roughly 550,000 cDNA molecules. One entry per CDR3 protein results from TCRdb running MiXCR on the PCR reads. The repertoire holds hundreds of thousands of distinct CDR3 sequences, with around 27% as singletons. This sequence joins TRBV6-6 and TRBJ2-3, with D unclear. The source of this sequence is a girl between 5 and 17 years old with multiple sclerosis. The sequencing input was blood. The CDR3 reads CASSYVVALGTDTQYF. The CDR3 DNA is TGTGCCAGCAGTTACGTGGTAGCTCTAGGCACAGATACGCAGTATTTT.